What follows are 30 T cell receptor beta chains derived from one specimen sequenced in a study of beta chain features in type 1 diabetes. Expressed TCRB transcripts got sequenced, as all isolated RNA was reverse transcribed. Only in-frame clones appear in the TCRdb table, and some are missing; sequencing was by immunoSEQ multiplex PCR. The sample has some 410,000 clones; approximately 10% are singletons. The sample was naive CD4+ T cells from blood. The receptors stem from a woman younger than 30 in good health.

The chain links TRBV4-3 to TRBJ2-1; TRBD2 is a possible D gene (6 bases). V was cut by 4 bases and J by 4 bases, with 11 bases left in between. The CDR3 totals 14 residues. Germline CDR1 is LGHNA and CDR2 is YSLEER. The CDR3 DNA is TGCGCCAGCAGCCTAGGGACTGGGTACAATGAGCAGTTCTTC. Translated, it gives CASSLGTGYNEQFF.

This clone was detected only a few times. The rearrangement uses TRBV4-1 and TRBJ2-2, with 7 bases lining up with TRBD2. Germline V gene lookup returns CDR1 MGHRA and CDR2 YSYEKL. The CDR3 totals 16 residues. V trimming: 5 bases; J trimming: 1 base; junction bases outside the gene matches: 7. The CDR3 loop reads CASSGRGLRNTGELFF. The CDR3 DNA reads TGCGCCAGCAGCGGGCGGGGGTTAAGGAACACCGGGGAGCTGTTTTTT.

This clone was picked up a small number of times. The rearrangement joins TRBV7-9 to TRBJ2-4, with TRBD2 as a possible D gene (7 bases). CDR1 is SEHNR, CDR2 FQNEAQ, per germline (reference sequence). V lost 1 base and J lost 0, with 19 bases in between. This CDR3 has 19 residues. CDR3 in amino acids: CASSLVTSRGHPAKNIQYF. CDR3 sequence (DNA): TGTGCCAGCAGCTTAGTGACTAGCCGGGGGCACCCAGCCAAAAACATTCAGTACTTC.

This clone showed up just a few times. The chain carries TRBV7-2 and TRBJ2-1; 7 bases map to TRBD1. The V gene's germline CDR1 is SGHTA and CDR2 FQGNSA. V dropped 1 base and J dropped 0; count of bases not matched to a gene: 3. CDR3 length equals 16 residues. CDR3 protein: CASSLVRTGSYNEQFF. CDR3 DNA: TGTGCCAGCAGCTTAGTTCGGACAGGCTCCTACAATGAGCAGTTCTTC.

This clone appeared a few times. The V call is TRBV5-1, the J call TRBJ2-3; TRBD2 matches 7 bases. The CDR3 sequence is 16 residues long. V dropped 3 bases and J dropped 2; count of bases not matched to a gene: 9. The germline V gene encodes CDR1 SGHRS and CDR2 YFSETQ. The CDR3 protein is CASSSSPGLHTDTQYF. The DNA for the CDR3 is TGCGCCAGCAGCTCCTCCCCGGGACTACACACAGATACGCAGTATTTT.

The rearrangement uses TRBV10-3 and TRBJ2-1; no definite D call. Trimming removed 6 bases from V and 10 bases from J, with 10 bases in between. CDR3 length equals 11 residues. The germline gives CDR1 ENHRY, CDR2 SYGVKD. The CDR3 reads CAISPRSEQFF. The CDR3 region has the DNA TGTGCCATCAGCCCCCGAAGCGAGCAGTTCTTC.

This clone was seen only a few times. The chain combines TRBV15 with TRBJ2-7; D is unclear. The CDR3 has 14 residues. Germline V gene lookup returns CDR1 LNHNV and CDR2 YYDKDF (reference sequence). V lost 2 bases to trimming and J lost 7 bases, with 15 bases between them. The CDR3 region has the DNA TGTGCCACCAGCAGATACCCGGTCTCGGATGAGCAGTACTTC. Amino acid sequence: CATSRYPVSDEQYF.

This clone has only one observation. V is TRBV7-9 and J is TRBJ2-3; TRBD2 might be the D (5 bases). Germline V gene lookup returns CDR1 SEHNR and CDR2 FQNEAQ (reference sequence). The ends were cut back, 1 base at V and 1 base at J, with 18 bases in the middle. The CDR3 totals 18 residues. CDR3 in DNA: TGTGCCAGCAGCTTAGTAGTACTGACCGGAGGTGGCACAGATACGCAGTATTTT. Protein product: CASSLVVLTGGGTDTQYF. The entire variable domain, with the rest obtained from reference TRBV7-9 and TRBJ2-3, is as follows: DTGVSQNPRHKITKRGQNVTFRCDPISEHNRLYWYRQTLGQGPEFLTYFQNEAQLEKSRLLSDRFSAERPKGSFSTLEIQRTEQGDSAMYLCASSLVVLTGGGTDTQYFGPGTRLTVL.

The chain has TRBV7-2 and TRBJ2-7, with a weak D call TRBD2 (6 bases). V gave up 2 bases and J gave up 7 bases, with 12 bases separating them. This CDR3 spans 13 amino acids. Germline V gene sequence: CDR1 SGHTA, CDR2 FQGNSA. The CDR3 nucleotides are TGTGCCAGCAGCTTATTACGGGGGAATGAGCAGTACTTC. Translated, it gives CASSLLRGNEQYF. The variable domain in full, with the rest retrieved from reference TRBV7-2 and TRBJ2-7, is GAGVSQSPSNKVTEKGKDVELRCDPISGHTALYWYRQSLGQGLEFLIYFQGNSAPDKSGLPSDRFSAERTGGSVSTLTIQRTQQEDSAVYLCASSLLRGNEQYFGPGTRLTVT.

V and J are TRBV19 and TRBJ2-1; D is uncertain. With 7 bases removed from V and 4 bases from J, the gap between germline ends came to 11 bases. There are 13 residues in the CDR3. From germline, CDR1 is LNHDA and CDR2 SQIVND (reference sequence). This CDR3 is CASNRWGYNEQFF. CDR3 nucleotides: TGTGCCAGTAATCGTTGGGGTTACAATGAGCAGTTCTTC.

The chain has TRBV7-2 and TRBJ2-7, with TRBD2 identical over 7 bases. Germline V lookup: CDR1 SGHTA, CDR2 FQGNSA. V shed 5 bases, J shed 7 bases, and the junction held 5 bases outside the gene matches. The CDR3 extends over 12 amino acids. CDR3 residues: CASSLSGLEQYF. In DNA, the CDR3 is TGTGCCAGCAGCCTTAGCGGGTTAGAGCAGTACTTC.

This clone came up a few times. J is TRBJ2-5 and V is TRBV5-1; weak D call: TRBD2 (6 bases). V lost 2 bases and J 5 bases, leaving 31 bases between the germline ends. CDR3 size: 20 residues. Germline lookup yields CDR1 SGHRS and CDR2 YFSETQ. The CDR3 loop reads CASSLRSRAEIWRGLETQYF. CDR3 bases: TGCGCCAGCAGCTTAAGATCCCGGGCCGAGATATGGAGGGGCTTGGAGACCCAGTACTTC.

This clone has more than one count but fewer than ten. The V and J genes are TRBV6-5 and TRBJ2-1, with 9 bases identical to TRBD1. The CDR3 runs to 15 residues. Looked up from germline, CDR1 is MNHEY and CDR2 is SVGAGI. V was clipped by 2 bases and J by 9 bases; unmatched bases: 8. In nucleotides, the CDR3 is TGTGCCAGCAGTTACCTCGGGACAGGGTATGCTGAGCAGTTCTTC. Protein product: CASSYLGTGYAEQFF.

The chain's CDR3 is CSGLSGRPNYEQYF. CDR3 nucleotide sequence: TGCAGCGGTCTTAGCGGGAGGCCCAACTACGAGCAGTACTTC. This rearrangement joins TRBV29-1 to TRBJ2-7; 10 nucleotides align to TRBD2. CDR1 and CDR2 (germline): SQVTM, ANQGSEA. CDR3 size: 14 residues. V shed 7 bases, J shed 3 bases, and the junction held 9 bases outside the gene matches.

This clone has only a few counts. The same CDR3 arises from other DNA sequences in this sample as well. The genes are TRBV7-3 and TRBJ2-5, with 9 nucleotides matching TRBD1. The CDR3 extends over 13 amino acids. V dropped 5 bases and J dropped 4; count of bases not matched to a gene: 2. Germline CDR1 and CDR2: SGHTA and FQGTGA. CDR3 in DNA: TGTGCCAGCAGCCCGGACAGGGGAGAGACCCAGTACTTC. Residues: CASSPDRGETQYF.

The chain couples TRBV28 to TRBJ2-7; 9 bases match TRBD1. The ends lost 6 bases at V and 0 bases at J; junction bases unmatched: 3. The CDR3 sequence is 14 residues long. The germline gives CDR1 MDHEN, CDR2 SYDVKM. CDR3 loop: CASRDRGSSYEQYV. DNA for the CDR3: TGTGCCAGCAGGGACAGGGGAAGCTCCTACGAGCAGTACGTC.

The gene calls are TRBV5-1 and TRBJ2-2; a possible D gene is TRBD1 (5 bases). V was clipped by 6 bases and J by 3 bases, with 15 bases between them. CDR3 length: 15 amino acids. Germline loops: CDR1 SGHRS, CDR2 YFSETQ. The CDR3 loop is CASNGQGSDTGELFF. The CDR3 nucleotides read TGCGCCAGCAACGGGCAGGGAAGTGACACCGGGGAGCTGTTTTTT. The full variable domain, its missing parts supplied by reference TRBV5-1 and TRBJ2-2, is KAGVTQTPRYLIKTRGQQVTLSCSPISGHRSVSWYQQTPGQGLQFLFEYFSETQRNKGNFPGRFSGRQFSNSRSEMNVSTLELGDSALYLCASNGQGSDTGELFFGEGSRLTVL.

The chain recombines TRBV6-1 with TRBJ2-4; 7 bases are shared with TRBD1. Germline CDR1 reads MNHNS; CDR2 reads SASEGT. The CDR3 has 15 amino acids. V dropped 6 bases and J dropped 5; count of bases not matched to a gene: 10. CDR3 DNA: TGTGCCAGCAGAAGGGACGGACAGGTCGAAAACATTCAGTACTTC. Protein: CASRRDGQVENIQYF.

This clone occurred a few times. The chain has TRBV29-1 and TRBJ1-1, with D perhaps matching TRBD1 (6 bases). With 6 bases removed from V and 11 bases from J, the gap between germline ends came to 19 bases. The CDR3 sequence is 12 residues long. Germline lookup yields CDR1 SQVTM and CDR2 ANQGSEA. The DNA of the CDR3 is TGCAGCGTCCGCGGGGCCGGGGGCCGTGCTTTCTTT. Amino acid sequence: CSVRGAGGRAFF.

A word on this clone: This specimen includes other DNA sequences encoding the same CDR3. CDR3 residues: CASSVGRVGELFF. In DNA form, the CDR3 reads TGTGCCAGCAGCGTAGGGAGGGTTGGGGAGCTGTTTTTT. The J gene is TRBJ2-2, the V gene TRBV9, with a tentative D call TRBD2 (6 bases). The CDR3 loop spans 13 amino acids. The germline gives CDR1 SGDLS, CDR2 YYNGEE. V was cut by 0 bases and J by 8 bases, with 8 bases left in between.

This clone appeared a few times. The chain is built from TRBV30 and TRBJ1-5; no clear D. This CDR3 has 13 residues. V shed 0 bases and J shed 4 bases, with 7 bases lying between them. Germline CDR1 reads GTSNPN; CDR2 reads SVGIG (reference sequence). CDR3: CAWSVQQNQPQHF. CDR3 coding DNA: TGTGCCTGGAGTGTACAACAGAATCAGCCCCAGCATTTT.

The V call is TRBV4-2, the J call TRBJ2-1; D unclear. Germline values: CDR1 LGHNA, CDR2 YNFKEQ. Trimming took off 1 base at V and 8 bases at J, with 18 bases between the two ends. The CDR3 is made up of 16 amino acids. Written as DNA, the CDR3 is TGTGCCAGCAGCCAAGTGTTTACTGGATACGGAGATGAGCAGTTCTTC. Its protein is CASSQVFTGYGDEQFF.

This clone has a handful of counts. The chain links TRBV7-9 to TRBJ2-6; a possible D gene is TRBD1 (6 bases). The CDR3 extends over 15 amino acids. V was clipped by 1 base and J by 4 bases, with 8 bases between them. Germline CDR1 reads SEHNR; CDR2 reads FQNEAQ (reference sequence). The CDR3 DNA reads TGTGCCAGCAGCTTAGAGGGGGACGGGGCCAACGTCCTGACTTTC. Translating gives CASSLEGDGANVLTF.

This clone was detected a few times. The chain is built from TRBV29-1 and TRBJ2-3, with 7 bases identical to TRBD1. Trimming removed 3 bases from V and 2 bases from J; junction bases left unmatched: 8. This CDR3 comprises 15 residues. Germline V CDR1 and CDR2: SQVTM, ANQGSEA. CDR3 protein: CSVDDQRGHTDTQYF. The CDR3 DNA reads TGCAGCGTTGACGATCAGAGGGGGCACACAGATACGCAGTATTTT.

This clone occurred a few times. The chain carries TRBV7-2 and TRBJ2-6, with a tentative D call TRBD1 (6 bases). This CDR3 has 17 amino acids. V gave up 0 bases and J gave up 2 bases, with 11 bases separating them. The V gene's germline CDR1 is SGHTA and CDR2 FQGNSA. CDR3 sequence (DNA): TGTGCCAGCAGCTTAGCGACTAACAGGGCTGGGGCCAACGTCCTGACTTTC. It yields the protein CASSLATNRAGANVLTF.

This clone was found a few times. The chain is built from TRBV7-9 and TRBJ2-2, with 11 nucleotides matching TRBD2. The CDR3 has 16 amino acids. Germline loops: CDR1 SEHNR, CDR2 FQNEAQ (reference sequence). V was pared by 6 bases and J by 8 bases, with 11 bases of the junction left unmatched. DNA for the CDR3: TGTGCCAGCAGACCACTAGCGGGAGTACTCCCGGGGGAGCTGTTTTTT. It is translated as CASRPLAGVLPGELFF. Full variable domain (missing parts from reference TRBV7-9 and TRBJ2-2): DTGVSQNPRHKITKRGQNVTFRCDPISEHNRLYWYRQTLGQGPEFLTYFQNEAQLEKSRLLSDRFSAERPKGSFSTLEIQRTEQGDSAMYLCASRPLAGVLPGELFFGEGSRLTVL.

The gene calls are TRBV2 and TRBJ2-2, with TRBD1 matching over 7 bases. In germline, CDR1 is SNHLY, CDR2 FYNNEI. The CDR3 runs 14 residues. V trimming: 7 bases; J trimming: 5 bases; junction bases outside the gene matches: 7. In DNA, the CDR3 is TGTGCCAGCAAGGGACAGAGGGGGACCGGGGAGCTGTTTTTT. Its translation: CASKGQRGTGELFF.

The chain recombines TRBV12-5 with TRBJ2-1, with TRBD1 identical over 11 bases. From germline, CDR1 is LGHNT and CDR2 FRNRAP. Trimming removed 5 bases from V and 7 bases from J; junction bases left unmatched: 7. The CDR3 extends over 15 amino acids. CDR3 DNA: TGTGCTAGTGGTCCCGGACAGGGGGCGTGGAATGAGCAGTTCTTC. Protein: CASGPGQGAWNEQFF.

The DNA for the CDR3 is TGTGCCAGCAGCCCTAACCCACAAGAAAATGAAAAACTGTTTTTT. This translates into CASSPNPQENEKLFF. The rearrangement links TRBV9 to TRBJ1-4; the D is unclear. V dropped 4 bases and J dropped 5 bases, with 15 bases sitting between them. Germline V gene lookup returns CDR1 SGDLS and CDR2 YYNGEE. CDR3 size: 15 residues. The complete variable domain, with remaining parts taken from reference TRBV9 and TRBJ1-4, reads DSGVTQTPKHLITATGQRVTLRCSPRSGDLSVYWYQQSLDQGLQFLIQYYNGEERAKGNILERFSAQQFPDLHSELNLSSLELGDSALYFCASSPNPQENEKLFFGSGTQLSVL.

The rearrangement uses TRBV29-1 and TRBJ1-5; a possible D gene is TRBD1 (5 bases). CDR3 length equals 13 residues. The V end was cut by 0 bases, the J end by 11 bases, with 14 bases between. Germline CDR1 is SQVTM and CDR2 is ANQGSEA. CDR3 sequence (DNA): TGCAGCGTTGAAGATCACGGGGCACTGACCCAGCATTTT. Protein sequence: CSVEDHGALTQHF.